This T cell receptor beta chain stems from a study of metastatic and nonmetastatic thyroid tumors. Study-level background: Repertoire comparison spanned blood and tumor or nodule tissue of malignant and benign thyroid patients. Whole-study results and caveats: In both blood and tumor samples, TCR beta diversity was reported significantly higher for malignant than benign nodules.

Thyroid surgery was performed in patients who had received no treatment beforehand. This clone has ten or more counts. Its antigen is not identified. Original processing methods: Variation in CDR3 across clinicopathological groups served as the basis for constructing a distant-metastasis classifier in papillary thyroid cancer. TCRdb used MiXCR to call clones anew from the PCR reads. For this entry, the V and J calls and clone size follow TCRdb and not the study's own pipeline. The repertoire holds 40,000 to 45,000 clones, with roughly a sixth as singletons. The germline V gene encodes CDR1 SGDLS and CDR2 YYNGEE. The CDR3 length is 12 residues. Trimming removed 8 bases from V and 3 bases from J; junction bases left unmatched: 4.

The rearrangement uses TRBV9 and TRBJ2-5, with TRBD2 matching 7 bases. The receptor was isolated from a female donor with papillary thyroid cancer or a benign thyroid nodule (not recorded which). Some clones in this sample may be carry-over from other donors' samples. The sample was blood. The CDR3 protein is CARREREETQYF. DNA of the CDR3: TGTGCCAGGCGGGAGCGGGAAGAGACCCAGTACTTC.